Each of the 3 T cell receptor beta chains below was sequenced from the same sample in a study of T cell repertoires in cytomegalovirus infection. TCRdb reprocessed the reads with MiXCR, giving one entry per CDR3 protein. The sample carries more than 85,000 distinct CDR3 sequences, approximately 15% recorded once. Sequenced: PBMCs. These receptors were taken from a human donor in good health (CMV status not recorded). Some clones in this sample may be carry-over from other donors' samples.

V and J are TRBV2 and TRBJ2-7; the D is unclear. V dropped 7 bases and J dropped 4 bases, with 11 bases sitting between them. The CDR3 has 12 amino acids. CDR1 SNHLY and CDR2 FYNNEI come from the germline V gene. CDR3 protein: CASTSFVYEQYF. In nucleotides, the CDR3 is TGTGCCAGCACAAGTTTCGTATACGAGCAGTACTTC.

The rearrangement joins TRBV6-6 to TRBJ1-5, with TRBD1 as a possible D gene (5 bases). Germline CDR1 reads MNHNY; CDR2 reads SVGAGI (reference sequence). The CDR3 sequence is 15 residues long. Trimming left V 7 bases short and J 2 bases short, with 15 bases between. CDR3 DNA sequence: TGTGCCAGCATTCGACTCGGGGGGGGCAATCAGCCCCAGCATTTT. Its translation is CASIRLGGGNQPQHF.

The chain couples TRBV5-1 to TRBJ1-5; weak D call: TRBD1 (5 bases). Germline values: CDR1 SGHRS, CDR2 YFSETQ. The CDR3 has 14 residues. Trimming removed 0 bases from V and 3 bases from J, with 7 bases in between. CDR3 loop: CASSLGTNNQPQHF. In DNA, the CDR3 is TGCGCCAGCAGCTTGGGGACAAACAATCAGCCCCAGCATTTT.